Following are 8 T cell receptor beta chains from one sample sequenced in a study of blood T cell repertoires in COVID-19 (dated by TCRdb to 2018 to 2021). Libraries were prepared through the immunoSEQ multiplex PCR assay. TCRdb obtained this table from immuneACCESS and retained in-frame rearrangements with V and J assigned. These tables miss some clones; where compared with another copy, unresolved V genes account for less than half of the shortfall, and the remainder is unexplained. The sample table shows just over 650,000 clones, and around 90% are seen once. Clones ranked in the top ten supply over 0.2% of the sample. The sequencing input was peripheral blood. These TCRs come from a woman under 30 with acute or convalescent COVID-19.

This clone was observed a handful of times. V and J are TRBV27 and TRBJ1-1; D not certain. CDR3 length: 14 residues. V was pared by 6 bases and J by 3 bases, with 14 bases between. CDR1 and CDR2 (germline): MNHEY, SMNVEV (reference sequence). CDR3 sequence: CASSPNGADTEAFF. CDR3 DNA sequence: TGTGCCAGCAGCCCCAATGGAGCGGACACTGAAGCTTTCTTT.

The rearrangement links TRBV6-4 to TRBJ2-1; maybe TRBD1 (6 bases). From germline, CDR1 is MRHNA and CDR2 SNTAGT. The ends were cut back, 5 bases at V and 2 bases at J, with 13 bases in the middle. The CDR3 runs 15 residues. The CDR3 loop is CASSMDRKPYNEQFF. CDR3 sequence (DNA): TGTGCCAGCAGTATGGACAGAAAGCCCTACAATGAGCAGTTCTTC.

The CDR3 DNA reads TGTGCCTGGAGGCGACAGGGAACCCCTGGAAACACCATATATTTT. It is translated as CAWRRQGTPGNTIYF. The V gene is TRBV30, the J gene TRBJ1-3; TRBD1 aligns across 7 bases. V lost 3 bases and J lost 2; bases outside the gene matches: 7. The CDR3 covers 15 residues. CDR1 GTSNPN and CDR2 SVGIG come from the germline V gene (reference sequence).

This clone has a single count. The chain is built from TRBV5-1 and TRBJ1-4; 10 nucleotides match TRBD1. The J segment lost 2 bases and the V segment lost 4 bases, leaving 11 bases of the junction unmatched. The CDR3 extends over 18 amino acids. Germline CDR1 SGHRS, CDR2 YFSETQ. CDR3 in DNA: TGCGCCAGCAGCCGCGACAGGGGGCTATCCCCGACTAATGAAAAACTGTTTTTT. It yields the protein CASSRDRGLSPTNEKLFF.

This sequence joins TRBV2 and TRBJ2-3; D is uncertain. The CDR3 contains 11 residues. The germline gives CDR1 SNHLY, CDR2 FYNNEI. V dropped 5 bases and J dropped 5 bases, with 5 bases sitting between them. The CDR3 coding sequence is TGTGCCAGCAGTAAGAGAGATACGCAGTATTTT. Translation gives CASSKRDTQYF.

The chain is built from TRBV2 and TRBJ1-1; the D is unclear. Germline assignment: CDR1 SNHLY and CDR2 FYNNEI. V was trimmed by 7 bases and J by 2 bases, leaving 11 bases between them. The CDR3 has 13 residues. CDR3 sequence reads: CASIGGFNTEAFF. CDR3 DNA sequence: TGTGCCAGCATCGGAGGCTTCAACACTGAAGCTTTCTTT.

The rearrangement joins TRBV11-2 to TRBJ2-3, with TRBD2 matching 11 bases. The V gene's germline CDR1 is SGHAT and CDR2 FQNNGV. The CDR3 totals 18 residues. The junction had 10 bases not matched to a gene; V was cut back by 5 bases and J by 0 bases. In DNA form, the CDR3 reads TGTGCCAGCAGCCTGGGTAGCGGGGGGGCTCTTAGCACAGATACGCAGTATTTT. Its translation: CASSLGSGGALSTDTQYF.

There are a few counts of this clone. The gene calls are TRBV7-9 and TRBJ2-4; TRBD1 matches 8 bases. Germline lookup yields CDR1 SEHNR and CDR2 FQNEAQ (reference sequence). The CDR3 extends over 14 amino acids. The V and J ends lost 8 bases and 6 bases, in that order; junction bases with no gene match: 9. As DNA, the CDR3 is TGTGCCAGCGAGCTTGGACAGGGAGGAAACATTCAGTACTTC. This translates into CASELGQGGNIQYF.